This entry features one TCR beta chain sequence. The target of this receptor is not known. Qualities for individual bases were not recorded, and no much larger clone is one base off. These data belong to a study of blood T cell repertoires in COVID-19 (dated by TCRdb to 2019 to 2021). For the wider study: Samples covering the acute and convalescent phases of COVID-19 were provided by collaborators in the United States, Italy and Spain. The material from the prospective study consisted of cDNA or gDNA derived from T cells, B-cell-depleted T cells, or PBMCs. The samples were drawn from the first 160 participants of the ongoing ImmuneRACE study and from roughly 1,300 subjects provided by 6 global collaborators. The repertoires were released in a freely available public database intended as a resource for research on the immune response to SARS-CoV-2. Where available, HLA class I and class II types were obtained from metadata supplied by the sample provider rather than from assay-based typing. Subjects who had been exposed to COVID-19, were actively infected with it, or had recovered from it provided the deeply sampled blood TCRbeta repertoires that made up the dataset. A de-identified subject ID, COVID-19 status, age in years and sex were almost always included in the sample metadata.

At one collaborating source in Seattle, patients were enrolled during active infection and were followed longitudinally through the course of disease. The collaborating institutions used their own protocols to collect whole blood in K2EDTA tubes. For TCRbeta analysis, collaborators shipped samples as frozen whole blood, isolated PBMCs, or DNA extracted from either of those sample types. TCRbeta CDR3 regions were amplified from genomic DNA using the immunoSEQ Assay, a bias-controlled multiplex PCR. In the original analysis: The number of nucleated cells in each sample was estimated from the amplification of reference gene primers within the assay. To quantify the absolute abundance of each unique TCRbeta CDR3 rearrangement, sequence reads were collapsed and filtered. For each sample, productive Simpson clonality was calculated by taking the square root of Simpson's diversity index across productive rearrangements. The table comes from immuneACCESS by way of TCRdb, which keeps in-frame sequences with V and J called. Part of the clones is missing from these tables; in studies checked, under half for an unresolved V gene and the rest for unknown reasons. V and J calls and clone size are as listed in that table; D and trimming were resolved from the DNA. The table for this sample lists about 480,000 clones; around 89% of them were counted only once. 10% to 15% of the sample is in the top ten clones.

General study outcomes and caveats: How much clinical and demographic metadata was included differed by source and by participant, and the metadata was provided uncurated.

V lost 6 bases and J lost 4 bases; the stretch between them is 7 bases long. From the cysteine up to the phenylalanine, the CDR3 has a length of 12 residues. Just the 36-base CDR3 DNA is kept, in frame starting at base 1. CDR1 LGHNT and CDR2 FRNRAP were looked up in the germline V gene. This clonotype originated in a woman in her forties or fifties with COVID-19, enrolled during active disease. The sequence links TRBV12-5 to TRBJ1-3; the D gene assignment is ambiguous. Sequencing was done on a sample of peripheral blood. The DNA sequence is as follows: TGTGCTAGTGGGCCAGCGGGAAACACCATATATTTT. Translated, this gives CASGPAGNTIYF.